A selection of T cell receptor beta chains follows, all from one sample in a study of T cell responses to AZD1222 COVID-19 vaccine. Here immunoSEQ multiplex PCR was the method, and the copy in TCRdb shows in-frame clones only, minus some. The table has roughly 120,000 clones, around 88% seen once. The sample consisted of peripheral blood, taken on day 0 of AZD1222 vaccination. Receptors originate from an adult in good health. Each CDR3 is given with its conserved first and last residue.

>TRBJ2-7|TRBV28
CASSLNGPYEQYF
>TRBJ2-3|TRBV4-3
CASSQDNRPSSDTQYF
>TRBJ1-3|TRBV28
CASVEGAISGNTIYF
>TRBJ1-5|TRBV6-2/TRBV6-3
CASSYDPRGRDNQPQHF
>TRBJ1-1|TRBV5-1
CASSLEGRSTEAFF
>TRBJ2-7|TRBV6-5
CASLSGDQFYEQYF
>TRBJ1-1|TRBV7-9
CASKTIEGNTEAFF
>TRBJ2-5|TRBV4-2
CASSQVWAEQETQYF
>TRBJ2-5|TRBV23-1
CASSHVTGETQYF
>TRBJ1-1|TRBV6-1
CASSEIQGMNTEAFF
>TRBJ2-1|TRBV3-1/TRBV3-2
CASSQQGARYNEQFF
>TRBJ2-5|TRBV7-6
CASSSGNAVQETQYF
>TRBJ1-1|TRBV7-9
CASSRRSQGFDTEAFF
>TRBJ2-7|TRBV19
CASSIGGFQSSYEQYF
>TRBJ2-5|TRBV5-4
CASSLQPKETQYF
>TRBJ2-7|TRBV14
CASSQGSGFSYEQYF
>TRBJ2-6|TRBV7-2
CASSPGTYDNSGANVLTF
>TRBJ1-2|TRBV7-9
CASSLDTGILSYGYTF
>TRBJ1-1|TRBV5-1
CASSLEAIWGEAFF
>TRBJ2-7|TRBV3-1/TRBV3-2
CASSQSYEQYF
>TRBJ1-5|TRBV10-1
CASAGTGDQPQHF
>TRBJ2-1|TRBV29-1
CSVSAYNEQFF
>TRBJ2-7|TRBV19
CASSIGQGPDYEQYF
>TRBJ1-4|TRBV5-4
CASSFTLEEKLFF
>TRBJ1-2|TRBV6-2/TRBV6-3
CASSMTGKRGEVGYGYTF
>TRBJ2-5|TRBV11-2
CASSLGDGLALYQETQYF
>TRBJ2-6|TRBV11-1
CASRVTGAGANVLTF
>TRBJ1-5|TRBV6-1
CASSEGQGTYSNQPQHF
>TRBJ1-2|TRBV4-1
CASSRTAGLQGNYGYTF
>TRBJ2-7|TRBV5-1
CASRTWGGSYEQYF
>TRBJ2-1|TRBV5-8
CASRKVAGGPYNEQFF
>TRBJ2-5|TRBV7-9
CASSLIRTDWSEETQYF
>TRBJ1-3|TRBV7-2
CASSPGVEGTIYF
>TRBJ2-3|TRBV27
CASSSEVKGGTDTQYF
>TRBJ1-6|TRBV28
CASSTSQGNYGNSPLHF
>TRBJ2-6|TRBV18
CASSPPGQFNSGANVLTF
>TRBJ1-4|TRBV28
CASRAAGRTNEKLFF
>TRBJ2-3|TRBV7-2
CASSLAGHITDTQYF
>TRBJ1-5|TRBV19
CASSWAENQPQHF
>TRBJ2-3|TRBV6-5
CASSRGRLSSDTQYF
>TRBJ1-6|TRBV5-1
CASSLQSSYNSPLHF
>TRBJ1-5|TRBV7-8
CASSLVGDQPQHF
>TRBJ1-4|TRBV7-2
CASSLDNRGEKLFF
>TRBJ1-3|TRBV5-1
CASSSGSGSGNTIYF
>TRBJ2-7|TRBV3-1/TRBV3-2
CASSRGGLSYEQYF
>TRBJ2-1|TRBV4-3
CASSQVGNYNEQFF
>TRBJ1-2|TRBV3-1/TRBV3-2
CASSPRTDTGGYTF
>TRBJ2-5|TRBV3-1/TRBV3-2
CASSQYQLETQYF
>TRBJ2-5|TRBV7-7
CASSLGTGGAETQYF